Below, one T cell receptor beta chain is given with its context. The data stem from a study of shared clonotypes between healthy human individuals. The CDR3 is 13 residues long. V lost 7 bases and J lost 7, with 16 bases in between. CDR1 is MNHEY, CDR2 SVGAGI, per germline. Assay runs were performed at deep level. Genomic DNA belonging to each subset was distributed in equal measure over several immunoSEQ plates. Data came from immunoSEQ multiplex PCR; TCRdb stores just in-frame clones and leaves some out. The data hold 550,000 to 800,000 clones, with roughly 91% observed a single time. Every donor was a Caucasian adult from Nashville, Tennessee.

Sequenced input: memory CD8+ T cells from PBMCs. Noted subset: CD45RO+ cells pooled with CCR7-negative TemRA cells. This chain uses TRBV6-5 with TRBJ1-2; D may be TRBD1 (6 bases). The receptor's source is a man in his late teens or twenties in good health. Some clones in this sample may be carry-over from other donors' samples. CDR3 DNA: TGTGCCAGCATCCACTCGTCGGGGGCTGGCTACACCTTC. This translates into CASIHSSGAGYTF.